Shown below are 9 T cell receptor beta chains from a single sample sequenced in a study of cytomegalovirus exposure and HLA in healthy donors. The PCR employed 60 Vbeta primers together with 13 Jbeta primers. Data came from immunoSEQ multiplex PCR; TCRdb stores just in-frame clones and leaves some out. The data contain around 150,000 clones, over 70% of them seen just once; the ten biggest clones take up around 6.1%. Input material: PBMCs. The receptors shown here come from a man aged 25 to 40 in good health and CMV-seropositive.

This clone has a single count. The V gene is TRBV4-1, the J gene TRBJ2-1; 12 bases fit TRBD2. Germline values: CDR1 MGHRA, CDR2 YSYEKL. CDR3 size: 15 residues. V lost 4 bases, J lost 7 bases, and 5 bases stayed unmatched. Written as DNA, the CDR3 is TGCGCCAGCAGCCTAACTAGCGGGGGGTTAAATGAGCAGTTCTTC. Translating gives CASSLTSGGLNEQFF.

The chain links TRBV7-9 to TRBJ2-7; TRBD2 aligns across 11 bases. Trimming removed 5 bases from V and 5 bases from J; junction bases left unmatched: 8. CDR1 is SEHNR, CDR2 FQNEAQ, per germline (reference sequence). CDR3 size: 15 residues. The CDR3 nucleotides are TGTGCCAGCAGCCCCCGAACTAGCGGGAGCCACGAGCAGTACTTC. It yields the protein CASSPRTSGSHEQYF. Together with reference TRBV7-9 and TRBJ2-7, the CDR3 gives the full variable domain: DTGVSQNPRHKITKRGQNVTFRCDPISEHNRLYWYRQTLGQGPEFLTYFQNEAQLEKSRLLSDRFSAERPKGSFSTLEIQRTEQGDSAMYLCASSPRTSGSHEQYFGPGTRLTVT.

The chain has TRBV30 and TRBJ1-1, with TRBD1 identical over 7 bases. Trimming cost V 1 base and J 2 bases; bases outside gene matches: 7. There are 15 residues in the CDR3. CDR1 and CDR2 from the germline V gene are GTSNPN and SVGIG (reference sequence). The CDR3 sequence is CAWSEGGGGNTEAFF. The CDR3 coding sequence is TGTGCCTGGAGTGAAGGGGGCGGAGGAAACACTGAAGCTTTCTTT.

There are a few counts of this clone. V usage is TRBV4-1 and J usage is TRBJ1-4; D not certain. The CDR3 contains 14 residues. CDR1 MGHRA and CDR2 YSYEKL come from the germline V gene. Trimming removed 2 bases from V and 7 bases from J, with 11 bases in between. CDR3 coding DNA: TGCGCCAGCAGCCAAAATCCGACACCTGAAAAACTGTTTTTT. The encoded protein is CASSQNPTPEKLFF.

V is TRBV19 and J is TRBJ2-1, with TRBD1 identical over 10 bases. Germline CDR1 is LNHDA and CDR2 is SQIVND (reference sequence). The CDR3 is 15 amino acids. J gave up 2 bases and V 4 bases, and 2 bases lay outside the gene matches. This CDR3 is CASSTTGGPYNEQFF. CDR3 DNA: TGTGCCAGTAGTACGACAGGGGGCCCCTACAATGAGCAGTTCTTC.

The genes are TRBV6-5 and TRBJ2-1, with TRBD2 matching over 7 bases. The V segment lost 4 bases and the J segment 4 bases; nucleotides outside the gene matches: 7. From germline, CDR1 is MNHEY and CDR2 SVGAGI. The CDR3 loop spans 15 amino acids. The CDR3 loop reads CASSSDSGPYNEQFF. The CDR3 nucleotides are TGTGCCAGCAGTTCGGATAGCGGGCCGTACAATGAGCAGTTCTTC.

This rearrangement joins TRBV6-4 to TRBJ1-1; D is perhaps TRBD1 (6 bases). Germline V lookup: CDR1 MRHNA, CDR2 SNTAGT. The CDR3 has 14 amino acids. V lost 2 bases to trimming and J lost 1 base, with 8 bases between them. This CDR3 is CASSDRTENTEAFF. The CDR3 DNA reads TGTGCCAGCAGTGACCGGACAGAGAACACTGAAGCTTTCTTT.

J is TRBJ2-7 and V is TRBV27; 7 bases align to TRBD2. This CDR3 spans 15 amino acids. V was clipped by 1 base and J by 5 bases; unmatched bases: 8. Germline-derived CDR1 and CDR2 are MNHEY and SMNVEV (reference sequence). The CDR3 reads CASSLYLGLRDEQYF. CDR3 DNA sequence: TGTGCCAGCAGTTTATACTTGGGACTAAGGGACGAGCAGTACTTC.

The CDR3 sequence is CASSPGLEETQYF. The CDR3, as DNA: TGCGCCAGCAGCCCGGGACTAGAAGAGACCCAGTACTTC. The V and J genes are TRBV5-1 and TRBJ2-5, with 8 bases lining up with TRBD2. V shed 4 bases, J shed 3 bases, and the junction held 2 bases outside the gene matches. This CDR3 contains 13 residues. CDR1 is SGHRS, CDR2 YFSETQ, per germline.